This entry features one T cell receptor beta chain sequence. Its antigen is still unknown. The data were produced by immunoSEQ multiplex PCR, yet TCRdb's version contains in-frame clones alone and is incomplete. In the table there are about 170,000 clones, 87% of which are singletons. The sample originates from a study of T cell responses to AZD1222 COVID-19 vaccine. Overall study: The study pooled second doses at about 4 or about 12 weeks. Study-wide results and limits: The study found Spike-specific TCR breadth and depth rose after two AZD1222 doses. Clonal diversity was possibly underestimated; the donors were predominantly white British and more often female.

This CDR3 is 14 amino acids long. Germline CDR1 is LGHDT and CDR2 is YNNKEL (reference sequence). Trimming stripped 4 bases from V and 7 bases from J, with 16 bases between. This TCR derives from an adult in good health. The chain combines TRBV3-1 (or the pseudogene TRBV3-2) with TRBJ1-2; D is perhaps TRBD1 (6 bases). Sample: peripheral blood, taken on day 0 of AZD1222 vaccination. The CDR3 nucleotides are TGTGCCAGCAGCCCTCTACAGGGTGTAGTTGGCTACACCTTC. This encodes CASSPLQGVVGYTF.